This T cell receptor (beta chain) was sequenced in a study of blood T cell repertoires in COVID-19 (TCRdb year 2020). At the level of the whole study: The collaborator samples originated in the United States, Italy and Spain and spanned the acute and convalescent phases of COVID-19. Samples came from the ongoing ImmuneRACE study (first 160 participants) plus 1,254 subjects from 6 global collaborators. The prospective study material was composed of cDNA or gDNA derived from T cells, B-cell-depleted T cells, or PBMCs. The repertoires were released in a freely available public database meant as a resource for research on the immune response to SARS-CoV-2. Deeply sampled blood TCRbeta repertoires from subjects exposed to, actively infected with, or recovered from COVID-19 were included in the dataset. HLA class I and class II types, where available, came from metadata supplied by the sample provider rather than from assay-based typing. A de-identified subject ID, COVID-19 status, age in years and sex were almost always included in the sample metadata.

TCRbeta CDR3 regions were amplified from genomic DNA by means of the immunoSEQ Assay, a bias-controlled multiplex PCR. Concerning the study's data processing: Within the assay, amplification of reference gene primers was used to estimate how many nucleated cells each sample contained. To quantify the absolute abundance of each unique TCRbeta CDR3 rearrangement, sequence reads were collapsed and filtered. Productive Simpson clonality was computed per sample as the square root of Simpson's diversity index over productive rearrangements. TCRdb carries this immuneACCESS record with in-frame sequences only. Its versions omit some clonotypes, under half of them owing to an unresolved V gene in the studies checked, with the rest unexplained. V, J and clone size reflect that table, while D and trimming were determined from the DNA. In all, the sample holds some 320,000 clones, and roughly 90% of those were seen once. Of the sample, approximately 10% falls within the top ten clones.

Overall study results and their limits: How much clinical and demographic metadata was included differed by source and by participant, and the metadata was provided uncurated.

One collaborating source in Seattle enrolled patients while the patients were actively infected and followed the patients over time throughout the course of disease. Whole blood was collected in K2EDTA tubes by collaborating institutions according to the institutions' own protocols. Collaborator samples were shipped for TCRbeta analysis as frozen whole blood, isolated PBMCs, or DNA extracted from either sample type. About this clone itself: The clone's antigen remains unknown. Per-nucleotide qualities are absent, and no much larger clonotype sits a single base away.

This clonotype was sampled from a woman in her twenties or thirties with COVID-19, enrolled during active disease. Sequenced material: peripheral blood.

The CDR3 is CASSSLGGEQFF. Here is the DNA: TGTGCCAGCAGCTCCCTCGGGGGTGAGCAGTTCTTC. The rearrangement combines TRBV27 with TRBJ2-1, and possibly TRBD2, on 6 matching bases. CDR1 and CDR2, per the germline V gene (reference sequence), are MNHEY and SMNVEV. At the junction V is shortened by 6 bases and J by 9 bases, with 12 bases in between. Reading from cysteine to phenylalanine, the CDR3 counts 12 amino acids. The retained sequence is limited to the CDR3, 36 bases, with the frame set at the first base.